Included here is one T cell receptor (beta chain) sequence, with context. V was cut by 3 bases and J by 3 bases, with 10 bases left in between. Germline lookup yields CDR1 LNHDA and CDR2 SQIVND (reference sequence). The CDR3 is 14 residues long. The PCR was carried out with 60 Vbeta primers and 13 Jbeta primers. Measured with immunoSEQ multiplex PCR; TCRdb has only the in-frame clones, and not every one. Here the sample spans 98,000 or so clones, 70% to 80% being singletons. The record originates from a study of cytomegalovirus exposure and HLA in healthy donors. The chain links TRBV19 to TRBJ2-3; maybe TRBD1 (5 bases). Source material: PBMCs. The sequence derives from a man between 60 and 75 years old in good health and CMV-seropositive. The CDR3 DNA is TGTGCCAGTAGTATCAGCCAGGGAACAGATACGCAGTATTTT. It is translated as CASSISQGTDTQYF.